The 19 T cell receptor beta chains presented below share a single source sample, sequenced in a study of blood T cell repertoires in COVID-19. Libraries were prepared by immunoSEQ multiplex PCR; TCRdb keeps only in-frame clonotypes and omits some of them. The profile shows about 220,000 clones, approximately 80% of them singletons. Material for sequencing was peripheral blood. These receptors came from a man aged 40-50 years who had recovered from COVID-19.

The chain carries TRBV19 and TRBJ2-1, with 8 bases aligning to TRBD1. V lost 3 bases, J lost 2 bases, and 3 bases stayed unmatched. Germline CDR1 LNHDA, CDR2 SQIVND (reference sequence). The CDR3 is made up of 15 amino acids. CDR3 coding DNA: TGTGCCAGTAGTATTTCAGGGGGCGCCTACAATGAGCAGTTCTTC. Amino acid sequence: CASSISGGAYNEQFF.

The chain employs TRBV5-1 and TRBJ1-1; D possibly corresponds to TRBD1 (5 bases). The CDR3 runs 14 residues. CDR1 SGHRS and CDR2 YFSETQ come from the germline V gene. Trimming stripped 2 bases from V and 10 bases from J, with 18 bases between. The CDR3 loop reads CASSFYHRQNGAFF. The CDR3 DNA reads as TGCGCCAGCAGCTTCTACCACCGACAGAACGGAGCTTTCTTT.

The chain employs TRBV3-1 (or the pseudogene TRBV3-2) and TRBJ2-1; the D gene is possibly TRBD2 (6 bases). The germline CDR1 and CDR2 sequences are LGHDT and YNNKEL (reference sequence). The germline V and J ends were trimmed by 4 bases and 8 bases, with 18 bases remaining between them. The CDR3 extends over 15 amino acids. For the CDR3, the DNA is TGTGCCAGCAGCCCCGGGTACCGGAGGGCCCATGAGCAGTTCTTC. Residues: CASSPGYRRAHEQFF.

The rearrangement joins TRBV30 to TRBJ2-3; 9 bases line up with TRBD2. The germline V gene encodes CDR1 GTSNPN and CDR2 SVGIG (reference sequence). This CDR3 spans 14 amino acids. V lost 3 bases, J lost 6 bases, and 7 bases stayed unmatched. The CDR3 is CAWSKGLASDTQYF. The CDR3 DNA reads TGTGCCTGGAGCAAAGGACTAGCGTCTGATACGCAGTATTTT.

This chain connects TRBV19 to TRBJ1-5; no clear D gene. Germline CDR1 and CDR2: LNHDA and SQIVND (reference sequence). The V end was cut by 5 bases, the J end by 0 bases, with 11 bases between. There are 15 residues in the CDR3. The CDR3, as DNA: TGTGCCAGTAGTCTCGCAGATTATAGCAATCAGCCCCAGCATTTT. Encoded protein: CASSLADYSNQPQHF.

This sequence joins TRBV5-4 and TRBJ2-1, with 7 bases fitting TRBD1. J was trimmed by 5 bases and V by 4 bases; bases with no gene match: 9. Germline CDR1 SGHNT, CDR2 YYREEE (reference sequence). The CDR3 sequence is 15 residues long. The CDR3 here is CASSAPGQNDNEQFF. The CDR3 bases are TGTGCCAGCAGCGCACCGGGACAGAATGACAATGAGCAGTTCTTC.

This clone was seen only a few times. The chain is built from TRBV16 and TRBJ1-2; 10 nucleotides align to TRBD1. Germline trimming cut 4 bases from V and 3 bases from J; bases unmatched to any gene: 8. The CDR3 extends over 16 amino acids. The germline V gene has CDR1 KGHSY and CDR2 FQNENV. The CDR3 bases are TGTGCCAGCAGCCGGCCGGGACAGGGGACGGACTATGGCTACACCTTC. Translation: CASSRPGQGTDYGYTF.

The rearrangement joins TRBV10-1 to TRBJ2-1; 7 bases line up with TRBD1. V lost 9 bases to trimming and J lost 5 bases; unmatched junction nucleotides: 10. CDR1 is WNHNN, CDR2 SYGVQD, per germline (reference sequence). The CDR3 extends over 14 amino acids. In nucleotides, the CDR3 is TGCGCCAGTCACCCAGGGGGAGCCAACAATGAGCAGTTCTTC. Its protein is CASHPGGANNEQFF.

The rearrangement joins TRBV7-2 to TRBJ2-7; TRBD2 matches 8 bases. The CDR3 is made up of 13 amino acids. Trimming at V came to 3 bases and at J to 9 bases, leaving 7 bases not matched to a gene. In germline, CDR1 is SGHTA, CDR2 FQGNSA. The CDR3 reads CASSFSAGVGQYF. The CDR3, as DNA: TGTGCCAGCAGCTTCTCAGCGGGAGTGGGGCAGTACTTC.

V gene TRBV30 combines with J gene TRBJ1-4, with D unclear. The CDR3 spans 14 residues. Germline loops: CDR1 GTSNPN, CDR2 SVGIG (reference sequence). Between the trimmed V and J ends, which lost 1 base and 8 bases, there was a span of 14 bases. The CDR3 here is CAWSERGVDEKLFF. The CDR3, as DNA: TGTGCCTGGAGTGAACGGGGTGTCGACGAAAAACTGTTTTTT.

CDR3 DNA: TGTGCTAGTGGTTTGATAGAGGAGACCCAGTACTTC. Its translation: CASGLIEETQYF. V and J are TRBV12-5 and TRBJ2-5; D call uncertain. Germline V gene sequence: CDR1 LGHNT, CDR2 FRNRAP. V gave up 2 bases and J gave up 5 bases, with 6 bases separating them. The CDR3 runs to 12 residues.

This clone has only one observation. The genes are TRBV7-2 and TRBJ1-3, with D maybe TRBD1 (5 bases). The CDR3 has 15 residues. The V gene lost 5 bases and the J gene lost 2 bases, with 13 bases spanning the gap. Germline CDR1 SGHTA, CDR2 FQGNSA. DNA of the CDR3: TGTGCCAGCAGCCCCAGAGGCAGGGCTGGAAACACCATATATTTT. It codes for CASSPRGRAGNTIYF.

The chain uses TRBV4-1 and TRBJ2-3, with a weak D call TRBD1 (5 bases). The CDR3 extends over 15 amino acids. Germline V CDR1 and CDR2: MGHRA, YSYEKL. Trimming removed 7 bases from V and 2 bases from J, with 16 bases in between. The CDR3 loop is CASTTGAVPTDTQYF. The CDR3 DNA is TGCGCCAGCACCACTGGGGCGGTGCCCACAGATACGCAGTATTTT.

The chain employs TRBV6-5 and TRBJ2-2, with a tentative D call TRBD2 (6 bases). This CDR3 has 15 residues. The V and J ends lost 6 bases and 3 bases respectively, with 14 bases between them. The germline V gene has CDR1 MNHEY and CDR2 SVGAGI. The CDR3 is CASRTGGDYTGELFF. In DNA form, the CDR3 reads TGTGCCAGCAGAACAGGAGGGGATTACACCGGGGAGCTGTTTTTT.

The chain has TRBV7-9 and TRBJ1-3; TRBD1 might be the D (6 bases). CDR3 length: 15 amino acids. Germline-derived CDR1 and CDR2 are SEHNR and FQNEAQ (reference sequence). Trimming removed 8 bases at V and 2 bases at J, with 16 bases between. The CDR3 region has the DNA TGTGCCAGCTCGCCCCCCGGGACAACTGGAAACACCATATATTTT. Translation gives CASSPPGTTGNTIYF.

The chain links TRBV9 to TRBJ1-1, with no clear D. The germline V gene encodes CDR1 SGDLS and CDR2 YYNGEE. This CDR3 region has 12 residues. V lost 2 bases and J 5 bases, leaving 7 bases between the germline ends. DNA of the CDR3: TGTGCCAGCAGCGTCGGGGAAACTGAAGCTTTCTTT. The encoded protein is CASSVGETEAFF.

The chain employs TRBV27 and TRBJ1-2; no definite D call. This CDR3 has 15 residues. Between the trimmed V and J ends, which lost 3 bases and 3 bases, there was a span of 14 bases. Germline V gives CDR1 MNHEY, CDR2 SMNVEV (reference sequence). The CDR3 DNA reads TGTGCCAGCAGTTTCGGGCCAATCGGGGACTATGGCTACACCTTC. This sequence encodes CASSFGPIGDYGYTF.

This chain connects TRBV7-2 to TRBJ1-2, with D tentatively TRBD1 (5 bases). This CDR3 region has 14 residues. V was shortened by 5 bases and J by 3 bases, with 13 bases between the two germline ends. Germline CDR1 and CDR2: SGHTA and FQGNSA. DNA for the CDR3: TGTGCCAGCAGCCCTCTATCAGGGTACTATGGCTACACCTTC. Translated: CASSPLSGYYGYTF. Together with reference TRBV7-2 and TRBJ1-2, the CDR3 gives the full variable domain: GAGVSQSPSNKVTEKGKDVELRCDPISGHTALYWYRQSLGQGLEFLIYFQGNSAPDKSGLPSDRFSAERTGGSVSTLTIQRTQQEDSAVYLCASSPLSGYYGYTFGSGTRLTVV.

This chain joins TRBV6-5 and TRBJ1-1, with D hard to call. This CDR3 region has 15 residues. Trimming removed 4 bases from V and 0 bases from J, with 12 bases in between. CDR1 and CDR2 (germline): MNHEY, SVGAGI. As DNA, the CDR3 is TGTGCCAGCAGTTCAACGGCCGGGATGAACACTGAAGCTTTCTTT. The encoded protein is CASSSTAGMNTEAFF.